This T cell receptor (beta chain) comes out of a study of graft-versus-host responses after intestinal transplantation. Study at large: Following induction with anti-thymocyte globulin, all recipients were given tacrolimus and steroids for approximately 3 years. Study-level points and caveats: Among recipient marrow samples, GvH clones were found; some appeared first in ileum or blood.

Remarks on this clone: The antigen is undetermined.

Profiled with immunoSEQ multiplex PCR; TCRdb holds only in-frame clones, not every one. The data hold about 100,000 clones, with about 88% observed a single time. Trimming cost V 5 bases and J 0 bases, with 7 bases left between them. Germline V gene sequence: CDR1 MNHNS, CDR2 SASEGT. The CDR3 sequence is 14 residues long. The V call is TRBV6-1, the J call TRBJ2-2, with D hard to call. Sequenced here: unstimulated CD4+ T cells sorted from spleen or lymph node cells, sampled before transplant. The TCR comes from a human donor who was the organ donor for an intestinal transplant. The CDR3 loop reads CASSSGPNTGELFF. The CDR3 DNA is TGTGCCAGCAGTTCAGGCCCGAACACCGGGGAGCTGTTTTTT.